Below are 25 T cell receptor beta chains sequenced from a single sample in a study of blood T cells in healthy people across ages. Primed by a sample-barcoded 5' primer and a J-beta primer mix, a second PCR proceeded for about 6 to 12 cycles. TCRdb re-analysed the 5' RACE reads in MiXCR, keeping a single row per CDR3 protein. The table shows 710,000 or so distinct CDR3 sequences, with 22% occurring only once. Sample: blood. The source is a man in his 70s in good health.

V is TRBV24-1 and J is TRBJ2-6; D not resolved. The V end lost 12 bases, the J end lost 5 bases, and 19 bases lay between the germline ends. Germline V gives CDR1 KGHDR, CDR2 SFDVKD. This CDR3 spans 15 amino acids. The CDR3 region is CAPLGCLPRANVLTF. In DNA, the CDR3 is TGTGCCCCCCTCGGTTGCCTACCAAGGGCCAACGTCCTGACTTTC.

The chain couples TRBV12-3 or TRBV12-4 to TRBJ1-1; D perhaps matches TRBD1 (5 bases). This CDR3 comprises 14 residues. V gave up 6 bases and J gave up 4 bases, with 15 bases separating them. CDR3 region: CASRFSGSRTEAFF. The CDR3 DNA follows: TGTGCCAGCAGATTCTCAGGGTCGCGCACTGAAGCTTTCTTT.

The chain employs TRBV7-2 and TRBJ2-1; 7 positions agree with TRBD2. This CDR3 region has 16 residues. Germline lookup yields CDR1 SGHTA and CDR2 FQGNSA. Unmatched junction bases numbered 14, after V lost 5 bases and J lost 7 bases. The CDR3: CASSLRGVGTNNEQFF. Here the CDR3 DNA reads TGTGCCAGCAGCCTTCGGGGGGTTGGGACTAATAATGAGCAGTTCTTC.

The V and J genes are TRBV20-1 and TRBJ2-3; 8 nucleotides match TRBD2. The CDR3 spans 14 residues. V was pared by 1 base and J by 4 bases, with 4 bases of the junction left unmatched. From germline, CDR1 is DFQATT and CDR2 SNEGSKA (reference sequence). CDR3 amino acids: CSARVAGLADTQYF. CDR3 DNA: TGCAGTGCTAGAGTAGCGGGACTGGCAGATACGCAGTATTTT.

The chain is built from TRBV11-2 and TRBJ1-1, with TRBD1 matching 8 bases. The CDR3 loop spans 15 amino acids. The V segment lost 4 bases and the J segment 4 bases; nucleotides outside the gene matches: 8. The germline V gene has CDR1 SGHAT and CDR2 FQNNGV. CDR3 residues: CASSSLQGVATEAFF. CDR3 in DNA: TGTGCCAGCAGCTCCCTACAGGGGGTGGCCACTGAAGCTTTCTTT.

This clonotype was observed many times. The chain carries TRBV7-9 and TRBJ2-5, with D tentatively TRBD1 or TRBD2 (6 bases each). CDR1 is SEHNR and CDR2 is FQNEAQ in the germline V gene (reference sequence). This CDR3 has 13 amino acids. V lost 8 bases and J 2 bases, leaving 12 bases between the germline ends. CDR3 DNA sequence: TGTGCCAGCTCAAGGGGGGAGCAAGAGACCCAGTACTTC. Amino acids: CASSRGEQETQYF.

This clonotype has only a few counts. One junction end does not reproduce the germline sequence, and a read error may be involved. V and J are TRBV29-1 and TRBJ2-1, with TRBD2 identical over 10 bases. Germline CDR1 is SQVTM and CDR2 is ANQGSEA. This CDR3 contains 14 residues. The CDR3 nucleotides read TGTTCCGTTAGCGGGGGGCCAACCTACAATGAGCAGTTCTTC. This sequence encodes CSVSGGPTYNEQFF.

This clonotype was seen a handful of times. This chain links TRBV15 with TRBJ1-2, with D unclear. CDR3 length equals 15 residues. V lost 1 base and J lost 4, with 13 bases in between. Per germline, CDR1 LNHNV and CDR2 YYDKDF (reference sequence). CDR3 sequence reads: CATSRGIQAAYGYTF. DNA of the CDR3: TGTGCCACCAGCAGAGGAATTCAGGCCGCCTATGGCTACACCTTC.

This clonotype was picked up many times. The V gene is TRBV5-1, the J gene TRBJ2-1, with D hard to call. Between the trimmed V and J ends, which lost 4 bases and 3 bases, there was a span of 17 bases. Germline loops: CDR1 SGHRS, CDR2 YFSETQ. The CDR3 is 16 amino acids. The CDR3 DNA sequence: TGCGCCAGCAGCCCCCCCTTGGTAGCAGTCTACAATGAGCAGTTCTTC. Translating it yields CASSPPLVAVYNEQFF.

The V gene is TRBV2, the J gene TRBJ1-6; D is uncertain. The CDR3 consists of 15 residues. V lost 7 bases and J lost 0, with 10 bases in between. Germline V gene sequence: CDR1 SNHLY, CDR2 FYNNEI. In DNA form, the CDR3 reads TGTGCCAGCAAGGGTGAGAGCTCCTATAATTCACCCCTCCACTTT. Translating it yields CASKGESSYNSPLHF.

The CDR3, as DNA: TGTGCCAGCAGTTCGGACGGTTTGGGGGCCAACGTCCTGACTTTC. It encodes CASSSDGLGANVLTF. This sequence joins TRBV12-3 or TRBV12-4 and TRBJ2-6; D unresolved. Trimming pared 4 bases from V and 4 bases from J, leaving 11 bases between. This CDR3 spans 15 amino acids.

V is TRBV20-1 and J is TRBJ2-1, with a tentative D call TRBD2 (6 bases). Germline V gene lookup returns CDR1 DFQATT and CDR2 SNEGSKA (reference sequence). V lost 2 bases and J 5 bases, leaving 13 bases between the germline ends. This CDR3 contains 14 residues. DNA for the CDR3: TGCAGTGCTAGATCCAGACTAGATGACAATGAGCAGTTCTTC. Translating gives CSARSRLDDNEQFF.

This chain joins TRBV6-1 and TRBJ2-7, with a possible D match to TRBD2 (6 bases). This CDR3 comprises 14 residues. Germline CDR1 MNHNS, CDR2 SASEGT. Trimming pared 3 bases from V and 4 bases from J, leaving 13 bases between. CDR3 sequence (DNA): TGTGCCAGCAGTGAGGGGACTTGTATATACGAGCAGTACTTC. It translates to CASSEGTCIYEQYF.

A remark on this clonotype: At one end the junction does not follow the germline gene, possibly because of a read error. This chain links TRBV20-1 with TRBJ1-3; a weak D match, TRBD1 (5 bases). The length of the CDR3 is 16 residues. Germline V CDR1 and CDR2: DFQATT, SNEGSKA (reference sequence). CDR3: CGARDIGRGSGNTIYF. The CDR3 DNA reads as TGCGGTGCTAGAGATATCGGAAGGGGCTCTGGAAACACCATATATTTT.

This clonotype was seen a few times. The rearrangement links TRBV6-9 to TRBJ1-1; D is uncertain. This CDR3 region has 11 residues. V lost 7 bases to trimming and J lost 6 bases, with 9 bases between them. Germline V CDR1 and CDR2: MNHGY, SVAAGI. CDR3 loop: CASIKSPEAFF. The CDR3 nucleotides read TGTGCCAGCATCAAATCCCCTGAAGCTTTCTTT.

The chain is built from TRBV3-1 and TRBJ2-3; 10 bases match TRBD2. CDR3 length: 16 residues. V shed 2 bases, J shed 5 bases, and the junction held 7 bases outside the gene matches. Germline V lookup: CDR1 LGHDT, CDR2 YNNKEL (reference sequence). The CDR3 DNA sequence: TGTGCCAGCAGCCAACAGGCTAGCGGGAGAATAGATACGCAGTATTTT. It encodes CASSQQASGRIDTQYF.

This sequence joins TRBV19 and TRBJ1-4; D gene uncertain. Between the trimmed V and J ends, which lost 6 bases and 5 bases, there was a span of 10 bases. Germline loops: CDR1 LNHDA, CDR2 SQIVND (reference sequence). This CDR3 spans 13 amino acids. Written as DNA, the CDR3 is TGTGCCAGTAGCCCCTCCCCAAATGAAAAACTGTTTTTT. As protein: CASSPSPNEKLFF.

The V and J genes are TRBV28 and TRBJ2-1, with D possibly TRBD2 on 6 matching bases. CDR3 length: 14 residues. Deletions cut 5 bases from V and 12 bases from J, with 20 bases between. CDR1 and CDR2 from the germline V gene are MDHEN and SYDVKM. The chain's CDR3 is CASSVGTYPFSQFF. The CDR3 DNA is TGTGCCAGCAGTGTCGGGACTTACCCATTTTCGCAGTTCTTC.

The chain couples TRBV6-1 to TRBJ1-5, with D uncertain. Per germline, CDR1 MNHNS and CDR2 SASEGT. V lost 2 bases and J lost 4, with 9 bases in between. The CDR3 contains 14 residues. The CDR3 DNA reads as TGTGCCAGCAGTGAACTCACACCGAATCAGCCCCAGCATTTT. It codes for CASSELTPNQPQHF.

The rearrangement joins TRBV5-1 to TRBJ2-1; 14 bases line up with TRBD2. V lost 2 bases and J lost 15; bases outside the gene matches: 7. Germline V lookup: CDR1 SGHRS, CDR2 YFSETQ. This CDR3 region has 14 residues. In nucleotides, the CDR3 is TGCGCCAGCAGCTTACAGGGACTAGCGGGAGTATCGTTCTTC. Translation: CASSLQGLAGVSFF.

The chain employs TRBV6-6 and TRBJ1-4, with D hard to call. The V end lost 0 bases, the J end lost 0 bases, and 8 bases lay between the germline ends. Germline loops: CDR1 MNHNY, CDR2 SVGAGI (reference sequence). The CDR3 sequence is 16 residues long. DNA for the CDR3: TGTGCCAGCAGTTACTCCGGAGGGCCAACTAATGAAAAACTGTTTTTT. It specifies CASSYSGGPTNEKLFF.

This chain uses TRBV6-6 with TRBJ1-1, with a possible D match to TRBD1 (6 bases). V lost 7 bases to trimming and J lost 8 bases, with 11 bases between them. This CDR3 contains 11 residues. Germline V gives CDR1 MNHNY, CDR2 SVGAGI (reference sequence). The CDR3, as DNA: TGTGCCAGCACTCAGGGGCTCGAAGCTTTCTTT. It translates to CASTQGLEAFF.

This clonotype was detected ten times or more. The chain carries TRBV5-1 and TRBJ2-5; D might be TRBD1 (5 bases). V dropped 3 bases and J dropped 4 bases, with 10 bases sitting between them. Germline CDR1 is SGHRS and CDR2 is YFSETQ. The CDR3 runs 13 residues. Written as DNA, the CDR3 is TGCGCCAGCAGCTCAGGGATAAGAGAGACCCAGTACTTC. Translated: CASSSGIRETQYF.

Points on this clonotype: One junction end does not reproduce the germline sequence, and a read error may be involved. This chain's CDR3 is CSVGASGYSEQFF. DNA for the CDR3: TGCAGCGTTGGGGCTAGCGGATACAGTGAGCAGTTCTTC. V usage is TRBV29-1 and J usage is TRBJ2-1, with 7 bases lining up with TRBD2. Per the germline V gene, CDR1 is SQVTM and CDR2 is ANQGSEA. The CDR3 runs to 13 residues.

The chain links TRBV12-3 or TRBV12-4 to TRBJ2-3; perhaps D is TRBD1 or TRBD2 (5 bases each). The V end was cut by 4 bases, the J end by 0 bases, with 17 bases between. The CDR3 is made up of 17 amino acids. CDR3 DNA sequence: TGTGCCAGCAGTTCCCTCCGGGACCTAATAAGCACAGATACGCAGTATTTT. The encoded protein is CASSSLRDLISTDTQYF.